A selection of T cell receptor beta chains follows, all from one sample in a study of shared clonotypes between healthy human individuals. The assay was immunoSEQ multiplex PCR, and TCRdb's table has in-frame clones only and misses some. The table has 1 million to 1.3 million clones, approximately 80% seen once. Material for sequencing was memory CD4+ T cells from PBMCs. The receptors were gathered from a man between 18 and 35 years old in good health. Some clones in this sample may be carry-over from other donors' samples. Each CDR3 is given without its conserved first and last residue. The D gene is left open where the match is weak.

TRBJ1-2 | TRBV2 | NA | ASSEARPGTVYGYT
TRBJ2-5 | TRBV19 | NA | ASSRGTTETQY
TRBJ2-1 | TRBV5-1 | TRBD1 | ASADRSGGYNEQF
TRBJ2-1 | TRBV7-2 | TRBD2 | ASSLARLAGVNGEQF
TRBJ2-7 | TRBV7-8 | TRBD1 | ASSWTGGSYGEQY
TRBJ1-2 | TRBV6-1 | NA | ASSPISENYGYT
TRBJ1-1 | TRBV29-1 | NA | SVGRGKNTEAF
TRBJ2-7 | TRBV4-1 | NA | ASSPLPGSSNYEQY
TRBJ2-7 | TRBV6-6 | NA | ASSTKQGSSYEQY
TRBJ1-2 | TRBV5-6 | NA | ASSFKNRNYGYT
TRBJ2-5 | TRBV28 | NA | ASRRDRQETQY
TRBJ2-7 | TRBV6-6 | NA | ASSYSDSSYEQY
TRBJ2-3 | TRBV28 | NA | ASSPRGFADTQY
NA | TRBV7-9 | TRBD1 | ASSLGGQADEQY
TRBJ2-7 | TRBV5-4 | TRBD2 | ASSLGTSGSYEQY
TRBJ2-2 | TRBV28 | NA | ASSSDRRTNTGELF
TRBJ1-4 | TRBV28 | NA | ASGSWGEGTNEKLF
TRBJ2-2 | TRBV11-3 | TRBD1 | ASSGNRGLNTGELF
TRBJ1-3 | TRBV6-1 | NA | ASSYSGNTIY
TRBJ2-2 | TRBV7-3 | TRBD2 | ASSLKPPGAGDPGELF
TRBJ2-1 | TRBV6-5 | TRBD2 | ASSQLAGWSGEQF
TRBJ2-6 | TRBV28 | NA | ASSFGNTVTSGANVLT
TRBJ2-7 | TRBV5-1 | NA | ASSLGQNSYEQY
TRBJ2-3 | TRBV11-1 | NA | ASSPVWQVTDTQY
TRBJ1-5 | TRBV6-6 | NA | ASGTNQPQH
TRBJ1-3 | TRBV28 | NA | ASLGVSSGNTIY